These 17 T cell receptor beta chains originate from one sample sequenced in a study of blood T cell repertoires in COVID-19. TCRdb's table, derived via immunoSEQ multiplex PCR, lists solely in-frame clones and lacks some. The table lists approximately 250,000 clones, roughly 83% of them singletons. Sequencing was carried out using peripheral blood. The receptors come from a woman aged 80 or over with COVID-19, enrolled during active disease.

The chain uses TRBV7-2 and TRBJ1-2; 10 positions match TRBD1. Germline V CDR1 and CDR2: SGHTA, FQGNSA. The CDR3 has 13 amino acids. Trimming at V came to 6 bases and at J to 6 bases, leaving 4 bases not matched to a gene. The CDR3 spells CASRRQGADGYTF. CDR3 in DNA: TGTGCCAGCAGGAGACAGGGGGCGGATGGCTACACCTTC. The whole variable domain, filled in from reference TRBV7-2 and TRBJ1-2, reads GAGVSQSPSNKVTEKGKDVELRCDPISGHTALYWYRQSLGQGLEFLIYFQGNSAPDKSGLPSDRFSAERTGGSVSTLTIQRTQQEDSAVYLCASRRQGADGYTFGSGTRLTVV.

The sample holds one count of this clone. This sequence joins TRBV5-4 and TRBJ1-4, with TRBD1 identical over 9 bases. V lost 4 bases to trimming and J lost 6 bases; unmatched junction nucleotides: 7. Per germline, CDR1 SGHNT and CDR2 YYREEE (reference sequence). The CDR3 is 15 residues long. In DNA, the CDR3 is TGTGCCAGCAGCCCTGGGACAGGGTGGGATGAAAAACTGTTTTTT. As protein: CASSPGTGWDEKLFF. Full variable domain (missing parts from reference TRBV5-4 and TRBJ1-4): ETGVTQSPTHLIKTRGQQVTLRCSSQSGHNTVSWYQQALGQGPQFIFQYYREEENGRGNFPPRFSGLQFPNYSSELNVNALELDDSALYLCASSPGTGWDEKLFFGSGTQLSVL.

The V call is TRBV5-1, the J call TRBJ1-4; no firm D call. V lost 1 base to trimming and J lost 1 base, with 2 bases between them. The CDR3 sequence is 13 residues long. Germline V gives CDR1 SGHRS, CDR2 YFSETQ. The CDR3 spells CASSLQTNEKLFF. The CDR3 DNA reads TGCGCCAGCAGCTTGCAAACTAATGAAAAACTGTTTTTT.

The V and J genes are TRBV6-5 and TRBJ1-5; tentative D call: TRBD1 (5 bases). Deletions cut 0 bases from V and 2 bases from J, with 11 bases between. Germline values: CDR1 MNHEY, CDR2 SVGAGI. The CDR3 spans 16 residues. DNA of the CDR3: TGTGCCAGCAGTTACTCCCGGGGGAAGGGCAATCAGCCCCAGCATTTT. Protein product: CASSYSRGKGNQPQHF.

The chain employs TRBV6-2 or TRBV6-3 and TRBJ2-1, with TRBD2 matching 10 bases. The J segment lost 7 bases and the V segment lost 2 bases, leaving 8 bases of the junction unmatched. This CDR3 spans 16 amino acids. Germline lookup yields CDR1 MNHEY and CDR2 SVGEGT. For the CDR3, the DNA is TGTGCCAGCAGTTACGGAGCGGGGGGGCCTTGGAATGAGCAGTTCTTC. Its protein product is CASSYGAGGPWNEQFF.

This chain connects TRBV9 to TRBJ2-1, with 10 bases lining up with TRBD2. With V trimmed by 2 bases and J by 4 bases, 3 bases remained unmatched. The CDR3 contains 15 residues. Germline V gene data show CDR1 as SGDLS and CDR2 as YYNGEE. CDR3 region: CASSVTSGFYNEQFF. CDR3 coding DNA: TGTGCCAGCAGCGTGACTAGCGGGTTTTACAATGAGCAGTTCTTC.

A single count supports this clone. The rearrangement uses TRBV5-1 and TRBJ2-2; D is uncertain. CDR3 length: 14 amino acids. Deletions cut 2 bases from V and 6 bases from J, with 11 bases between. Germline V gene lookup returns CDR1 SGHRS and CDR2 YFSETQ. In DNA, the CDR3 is TGCGCCAGCAGCTTAGGCTCAGGCCCCGGGGAGCTGTTTTTT. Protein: CASSLGSGPGELFF. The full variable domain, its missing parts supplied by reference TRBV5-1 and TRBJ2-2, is KAGVTQTPRYLIKTRGQQVTLSCSPISGHRSVSWYQQTPGQGLQFLFEYFSETQRNKGNFPGRFSGRQFSNSRSEMNVSTLELGDSALYLCASSLGSGPGELFFGEGSRLTVL.

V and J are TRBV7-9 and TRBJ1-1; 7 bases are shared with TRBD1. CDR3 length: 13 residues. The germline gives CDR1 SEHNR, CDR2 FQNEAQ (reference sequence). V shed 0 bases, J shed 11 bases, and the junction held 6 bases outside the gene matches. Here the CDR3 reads CASSLAGQSEAFF. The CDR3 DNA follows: TGTGCCAGCAGCTTAGCGGGACAGTCGGAGGCTTTCTTT. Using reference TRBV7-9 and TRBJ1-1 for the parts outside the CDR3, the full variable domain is DTGVSQNPRHKITKRGQNVTFRCDPISEHNRLYWYRQTLGQGPEFLTYFQNEAQLEKSRLLSDRFSAERPKGSFSTLEIQRTEQGDSAMYLCASSLAGQSEAFFGQGTRLTVV.

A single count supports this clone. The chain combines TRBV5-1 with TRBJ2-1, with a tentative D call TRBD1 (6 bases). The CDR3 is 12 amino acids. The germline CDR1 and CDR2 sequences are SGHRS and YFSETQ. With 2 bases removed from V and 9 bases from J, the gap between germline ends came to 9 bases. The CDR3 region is CASSFTGIEQFF. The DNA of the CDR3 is TGCGCCAGCAGCTTTACAGGGATTGAGCAGTTCTTC.

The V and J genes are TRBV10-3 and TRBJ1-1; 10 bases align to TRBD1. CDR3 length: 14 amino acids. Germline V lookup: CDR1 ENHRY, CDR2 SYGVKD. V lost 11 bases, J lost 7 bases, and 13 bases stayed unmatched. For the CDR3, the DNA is TGTGCCGTTCGGGCCGGGACAGGGGAAGGTGAAGCTTTCTTT. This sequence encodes CAVRAGTGEGEAFF.

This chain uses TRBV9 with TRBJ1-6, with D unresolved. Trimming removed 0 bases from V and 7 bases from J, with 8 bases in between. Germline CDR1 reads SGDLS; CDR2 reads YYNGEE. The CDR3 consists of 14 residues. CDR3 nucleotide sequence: TGTGCCAGCAGCGTAGGGACTTCGAATTCACCCCTCCACTTT. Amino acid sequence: CASSVGTSNSPLHF. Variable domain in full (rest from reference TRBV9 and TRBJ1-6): DSGVTQTPKHLITATGQRVTLRCSPRSGDLSVYWYQQSLDQGLQFLIQYYNGEERAKGNILERFSAQQFPDLHSELNLSSLELGDSALYFCASSVGTSNSPLHFGNGTRLTVT.

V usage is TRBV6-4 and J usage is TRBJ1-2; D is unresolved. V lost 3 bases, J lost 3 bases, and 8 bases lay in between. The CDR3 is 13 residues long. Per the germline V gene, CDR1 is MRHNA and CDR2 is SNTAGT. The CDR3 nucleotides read TGTGCCAGCAGTGATCCCAGTGACTATGGCTACACCTTC. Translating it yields CASSDPSDYGYTF.

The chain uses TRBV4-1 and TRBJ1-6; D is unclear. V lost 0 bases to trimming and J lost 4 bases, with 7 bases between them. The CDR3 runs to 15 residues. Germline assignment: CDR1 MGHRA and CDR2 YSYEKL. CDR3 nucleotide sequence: TGCGCCAGCAGCCAAGATTCAGGTTATAATTCACCCCTCCACTTT. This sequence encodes CASSQDSGYNSPLHF.

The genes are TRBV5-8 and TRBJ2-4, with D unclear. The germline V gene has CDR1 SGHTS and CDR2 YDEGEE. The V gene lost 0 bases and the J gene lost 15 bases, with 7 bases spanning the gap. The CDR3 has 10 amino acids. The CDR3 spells CASSLAAGYF. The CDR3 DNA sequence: TGTGCCAGCAGCTTGGCCGCCGGGTACTTC.

Here the CDR3 reads CASSLGSLADTQYF. As DNA, the CDR3 is TGTGCCAGCAGCTTGGGGTCGCTAGCAGATACGCAGTATTTT. The chain combines TRBV5-4 with TRBJ2-3; D is unclear. Germline V CDR1 and CDR2: SGHNT, YYREEE (reference sequence). There are 14 residues in the CDR3. Between the trimmed V and J ends, which lost 0 bases and 4 bases, there was a span of 9 bases.

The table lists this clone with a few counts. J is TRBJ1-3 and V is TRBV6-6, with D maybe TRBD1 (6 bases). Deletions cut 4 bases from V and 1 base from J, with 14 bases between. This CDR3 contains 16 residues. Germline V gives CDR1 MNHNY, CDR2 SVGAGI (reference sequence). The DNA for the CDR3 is TGTGCCAGCAGTTTCGGGACAAAAGCTTCTGGAAACACCATATATTTT. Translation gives CASSFGTKASGNTIYF.

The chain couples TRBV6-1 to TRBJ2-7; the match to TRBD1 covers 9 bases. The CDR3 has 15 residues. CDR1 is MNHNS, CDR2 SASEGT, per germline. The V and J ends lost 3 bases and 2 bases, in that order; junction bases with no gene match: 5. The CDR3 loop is CASSDLQGAPYEQYF. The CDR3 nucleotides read TGTGCCAGCAGTGATCTACAGGGGGCTCCCTACGAGCAGTACTTC.